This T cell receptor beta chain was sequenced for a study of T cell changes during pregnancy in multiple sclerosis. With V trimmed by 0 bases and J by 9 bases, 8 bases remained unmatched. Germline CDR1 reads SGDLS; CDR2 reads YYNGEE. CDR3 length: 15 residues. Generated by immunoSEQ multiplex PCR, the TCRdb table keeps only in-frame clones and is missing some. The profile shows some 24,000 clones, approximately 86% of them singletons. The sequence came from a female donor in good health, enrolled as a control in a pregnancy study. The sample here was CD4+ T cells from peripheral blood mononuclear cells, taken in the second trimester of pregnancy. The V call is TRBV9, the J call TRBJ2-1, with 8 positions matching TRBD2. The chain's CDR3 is CASSVATGGPFEQFF. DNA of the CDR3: TGTGCCAGCAGCGTAGCGACGGGAGGGCCTTTTGAGCAGTTCTTC.